These 6 T cell receptor beta chains were all obtained from the same sample, sequenced in a study of post-analysis software for immune sequencing data. Overall study results and limits: Higher frequency in patients than in controls was seen for roughly five TRBV segments, with TRBV5-6, TRBV5-1 and TRBV20-1 among them.

TCR beta cDNA libraries included unique molecular identifiers. TCRdb redid the calling of the PCR reads with MiXCR, one entry per CDR3 protein. The sample has hundreds of thousands of distinct CDR3 sequences; 53% are singletons. Antigens of these TCRs are unknown. Sequencing was carried out using blood. The origin of the receptors is a girl aged 5-17 years with multiple sclerosis.

V is TRBV4-2 and J is TRBJ2-1; TRBD2 agrees at 10 bases. Germline V gives CDR1 LGHNA, CDR2 YNFKEQ. V trimming: 0 bases; J trimming: 6 bases; junction bases outside the gene matches: 11. There are 18 residues in the CDR3. The CDR3 sequence is CASSQELAGTAASNEQFF. The DNA for the CDR3 is TGTGCCAGCAGCCAAGAACTAGCGGGAACGGCTGCGTCCAATGAGCAGTTCTTC.

The J gene is TRBJ2-4, the V gene TRBV5-6; possible D gene TRBD1, 5 bases. The J call is uncertain, as TRBJ2-5 better fits the DNA end. The CDR3 runs to 13 residues. Germline CDR1 is SGHDT and CDR2 is YYEEEE. CDR3 protein: CASRDSNQETQYF. DNA for the CDR3: TGTGCCAGCCGCGACAGTAACCAAGAGACCCAGTACTTC.

The rearrangement links TRBV20-1 to TRBJ2-3; D gene ambiguous. This CDR3 has 14 residues. V shed 3 bases and J shed 6 bases, with 16 bases lying between them. Germline CDR1 and CDR2: DFQATT and SNEGSKA (reference sequence). CDR3 sequence reads: CSARISLDQDTQYF. The CDR3 DNA follows: TGCAGTGCTAGGATAAGCCTCGACCAGGATACGCAGTATTTT.

CDR3 nucleotides: TGTGCCAGCAGTTCCCCGGGACCTAGGGCGGAGACCCAGTACTTC. Translating gives CASSSPGPRAETQYF. The chain recombines TRBV3-1 with TRBJ2-5, with D perhaps given as TRBD1 or TRBD2 (5 bases each). The CDR3 consists of 15 residues. CDR1 and CDR2 from the germline V gene are LGHDT and YNNKEL (reference sequence). V lost 6 bases and J 5 bases, leaving 19 bases between the germline ends.

The chain recombines TRBV7-3 with TRBJ2-7, with D uncertain. Germline CDR1 and CDR2: SGHTA and FQGTGA. CDR3 length: 14 amino acids. The germline V and J ends were trimmed by 10 bases and 1 base, with 17 bases remaining between them. CDR3 in DNA: TGTGCCACCAAGGGTGACATACTTTCCTACGAGCAGTACTTC. Translated, it gives CATKGDILSYEQYF.

This clonotype was found a few times. This sequence joins TRBV14 and TRBJ2-7; TRBD1 is a possible D gene (6 bases). The V gene lost 0 bases and the J gene lost 2 bases, with 17 bases spanning the gap. The CDR3 is 17 amino acids. Looked up from germline, CDR1 is SGHDN and CDR2 is FVKESK. As DNA, the CDR3 is TGTGCCAGCAGCCAAGATCTGGGTCGCAGGGGACCCTACGAGCAGTACTTC. Translating gives CASSQDLGRRGPYEQYF.